Sequencing of this T cell receptor (beta chain) was carried out in a study of blood T cell repertoires in COVID-19. Across the study: The United States, Italy and Spain supplied acute and convalescent COVID-19 samples. PBMCs, B-cell-depleted T cells, or T cells were the source of the cDNA or gDNA that made up the material.

Germline V gene data show CDR1 as KGHSH and CDR2 as LQKENI. The CDR3 runs 15 residues. Trimming stripped 2 bases from V and 1 base from J, with 11 bases between. In the authors' workflow: Amplification from reference gene primers served as the basis for estimated nucleated cell counts. Some clones are missing from TCRdb's copy, which holds only in-frame ones; the method was immunoSEQ multiplex PCR. V and J calls and clone size are copied from that table; D and trimming were computed from the DNA. The sample yields some 150,000 clones, 80% seen once. The gene calls are TRBV18 and TRBJ2-5; weak D call: TRBD2 (5 bases). This TCR was recovered from a man aged 55 to 70 with acute or convalescent COVID-19. Sequences were obtained from peripheral blood. CDR3 amino acids: CASSPGGTTQETQYF. The CDR3 DNA is TGTGCCAGCTCACCAGGAGGTACGACCCAAGAGACCCAGTACTTC. The whole variable domain, remainder taken from reference TRBV18 and TRBJ2-5, is NAGVMQNPRHLVRRRGQEARLRCSPMKGHSHVYWYRQLPEEGLKFMVYLQKENIIDESGMPKERFSAEFPKEGPSILRIQQVVRGDSAAYFCASSPGGTTQETQYFGPGTRLLVL.